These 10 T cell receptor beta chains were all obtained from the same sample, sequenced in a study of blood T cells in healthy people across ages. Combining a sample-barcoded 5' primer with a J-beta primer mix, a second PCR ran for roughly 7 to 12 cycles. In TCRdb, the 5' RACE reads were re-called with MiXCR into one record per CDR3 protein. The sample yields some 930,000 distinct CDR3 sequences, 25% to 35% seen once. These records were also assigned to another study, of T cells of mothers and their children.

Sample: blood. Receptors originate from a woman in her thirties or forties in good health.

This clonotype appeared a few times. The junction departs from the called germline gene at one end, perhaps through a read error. The CDR3 here is CASRYSGRNYGYTF. The CDR3 nucleotides are TGTGCCAGCAGATACTCCGGACGGAACTATGGCTACACCTTC. The rearrangement uses TRBV6-5 and TRBJ1-2; D is unclear. Germline assignment: CDR1 MNHEY and CDR2 SVGAGI. The CDR3 is 14 amino acids.

In nucleotides, the CDR3 is TGCAGTGCTAGAGGGGTAGCGGGGACCGGGGAGCTGTTTTTT. Amino acids: CSARGVAGTGELFF. The gene calls are TRBV20-1 and TRBJ2-2; 8 nucleotides line up with TRBD2. The CDR3 covers 14 residues. Germline V lookup: CDR1 DFQATT, CDR2 SNEGSKA (reference sequence). Trimming took 1 base from V and 5 from J; bases not matched to a gene: 3.

CDR3 loop: CSAPDRDNEQFF. CDR3 DNA: TGCAGTGCACCGGACAGGGACAATGAGCAGTTCTTC. The chain carries TRBV20-1 and TRBJ2-1; TRBD1 agrees at 8 bases. Germline CDR1 reads DFQATT; CDR2 reads SNEGSKA (reference sequence). The CDR3 extends over 12 amino acids. V lost 6 bases and J lost 5; bases outside the gene matches: 3.

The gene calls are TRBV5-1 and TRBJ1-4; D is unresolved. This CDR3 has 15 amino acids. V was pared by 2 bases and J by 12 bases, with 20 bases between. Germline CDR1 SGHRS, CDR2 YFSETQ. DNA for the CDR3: TGCGCCAGCAGCTTCAGGTCGTCCCCCCCAACTGAACTGTTTTTT. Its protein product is CASSFRSSPPTELFF.

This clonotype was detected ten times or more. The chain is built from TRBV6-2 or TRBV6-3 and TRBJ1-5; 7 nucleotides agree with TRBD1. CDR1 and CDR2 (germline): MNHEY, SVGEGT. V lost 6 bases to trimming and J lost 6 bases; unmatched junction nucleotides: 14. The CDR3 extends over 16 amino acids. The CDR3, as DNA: TGTGCCAGCAGCGACCCGACAGGGAGGGCAAGTCAGCCCCAGCATTTT. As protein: CASSDPTGRASQPQHF.

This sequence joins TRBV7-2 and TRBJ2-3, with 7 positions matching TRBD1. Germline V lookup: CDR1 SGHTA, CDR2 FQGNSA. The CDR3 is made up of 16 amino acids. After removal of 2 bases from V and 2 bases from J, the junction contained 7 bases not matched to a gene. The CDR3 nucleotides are TGTGCCAGCAGCTTACACCGACAGGGCTCCACAGATACGCAGTATTTT. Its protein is CASSLHRQGSTDTQYF.

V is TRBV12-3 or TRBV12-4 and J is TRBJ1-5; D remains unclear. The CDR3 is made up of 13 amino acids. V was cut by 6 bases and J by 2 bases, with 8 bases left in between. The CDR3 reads CASSSQRNQPQHF. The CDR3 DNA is TGTGCCAGCAGCTCTCAGCGCAATCAGCCCCAGCATTTT.

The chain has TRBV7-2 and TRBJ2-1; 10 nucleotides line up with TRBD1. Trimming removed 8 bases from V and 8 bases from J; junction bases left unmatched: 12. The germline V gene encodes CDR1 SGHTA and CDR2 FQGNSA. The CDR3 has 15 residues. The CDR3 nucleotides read TGTGCCAGCCCCCTGGGGGGGACAGGGGAGGATGAGCAGTTCTTC. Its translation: CASPLGGTGEDEQFF.

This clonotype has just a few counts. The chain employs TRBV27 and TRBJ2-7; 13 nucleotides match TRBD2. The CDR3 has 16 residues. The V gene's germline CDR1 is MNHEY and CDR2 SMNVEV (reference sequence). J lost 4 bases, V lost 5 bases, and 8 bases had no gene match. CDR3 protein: CASSPGTSGNSYEQYF. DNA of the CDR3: TGTGCCAGCAGTCCAGGGACTAGCGGGAACTCTTACGAGCAGTACTTC.

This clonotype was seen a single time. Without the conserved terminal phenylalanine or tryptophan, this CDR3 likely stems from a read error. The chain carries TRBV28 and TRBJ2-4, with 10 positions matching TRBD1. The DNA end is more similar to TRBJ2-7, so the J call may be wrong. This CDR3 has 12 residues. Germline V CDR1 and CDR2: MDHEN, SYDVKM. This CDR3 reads CASGQGGIEQYC. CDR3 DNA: TGTGCCAGTGGACAGGGGGGAATCGAGCAGTACTGC.